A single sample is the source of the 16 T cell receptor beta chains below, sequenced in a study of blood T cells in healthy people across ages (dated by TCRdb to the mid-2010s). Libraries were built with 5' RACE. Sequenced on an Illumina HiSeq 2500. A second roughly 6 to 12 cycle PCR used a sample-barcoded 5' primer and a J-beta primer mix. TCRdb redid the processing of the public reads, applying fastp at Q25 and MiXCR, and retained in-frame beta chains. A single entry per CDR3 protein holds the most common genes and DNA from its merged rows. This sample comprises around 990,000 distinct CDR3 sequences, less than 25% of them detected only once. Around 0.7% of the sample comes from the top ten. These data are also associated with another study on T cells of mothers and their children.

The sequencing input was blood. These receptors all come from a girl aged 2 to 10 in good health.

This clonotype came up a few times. The CDR3 reads CASSRTGAAPGEQFF. In DNA, the CDR3 is TGTGCCAGCAGCCGAACCGGGGCAGCCCCCGGAGAGCAGTTCTTC. V gene TRBV27 combines with J gene TRBJ2-1; D possibly matches TRBD1 or TRBD2 (5 bases each). V was clipped by 6 bases and J by 10 bases, with 22 bases between them. Germline loops: CDR1 MNHEY, CDR2 SMNVEV (reference sequence). CDR3 length: 15 residues.

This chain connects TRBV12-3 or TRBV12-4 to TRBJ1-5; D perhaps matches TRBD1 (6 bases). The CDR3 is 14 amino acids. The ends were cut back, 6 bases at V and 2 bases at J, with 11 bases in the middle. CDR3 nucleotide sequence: TGTGCCAGCAGGCAGGGGAGGGGCAATCAGCCCCAGCATTTT. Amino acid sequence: CASRQGRGNQPQHF.

CDR3 protein: CSASEAFTDTQYF. CDR3 nucleotides: TGCAGCGCCTCGGAGGCCTTCACAGATACGCAGTATTTT. J is TRBJ2-3 and V is TRBV29-1; TRBD2 is a possible D gene (5 bases). Germline V CDR1 and CDR2: SQVTM, ANQGSEA. V lost 7 bases and J 2 bases, leaving 13 bases between the germline ends. The CDR3 has 13 residues.

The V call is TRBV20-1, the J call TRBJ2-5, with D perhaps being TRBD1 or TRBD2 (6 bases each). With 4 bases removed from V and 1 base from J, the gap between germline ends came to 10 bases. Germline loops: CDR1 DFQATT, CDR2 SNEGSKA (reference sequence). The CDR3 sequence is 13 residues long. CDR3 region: CSANKGGQETQYF. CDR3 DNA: TGCAGTGCTAATAAGGGGGGCCAAGAGACCCAGTACTTC.

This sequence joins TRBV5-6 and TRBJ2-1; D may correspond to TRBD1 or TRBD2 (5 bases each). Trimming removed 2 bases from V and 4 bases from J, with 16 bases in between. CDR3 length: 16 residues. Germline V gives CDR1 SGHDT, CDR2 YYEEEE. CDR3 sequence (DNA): TGTGCCAGCAGCTTAAGCCCCCTAGCAGGGTACAATGAGCAGTTCTTC. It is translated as CASSLSPLAGYNEQFF.

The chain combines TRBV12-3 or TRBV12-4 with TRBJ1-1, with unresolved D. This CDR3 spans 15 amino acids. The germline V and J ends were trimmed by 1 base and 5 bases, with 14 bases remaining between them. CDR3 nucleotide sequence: TGTGCCAGCAGTTTAGGCGAGGGTCTAGTAACTGAAGCTTTCTTT. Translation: CASSLGEGLVTEAFF.

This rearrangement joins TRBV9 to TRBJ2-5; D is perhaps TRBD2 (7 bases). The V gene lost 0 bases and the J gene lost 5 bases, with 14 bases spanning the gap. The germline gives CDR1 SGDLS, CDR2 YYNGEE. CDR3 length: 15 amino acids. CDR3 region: CASSVVGGAYETQYF. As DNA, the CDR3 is TGTGCCAGCAGCGTAGTTGGGGGGGCCTACGAGACCCAGTACTTC.

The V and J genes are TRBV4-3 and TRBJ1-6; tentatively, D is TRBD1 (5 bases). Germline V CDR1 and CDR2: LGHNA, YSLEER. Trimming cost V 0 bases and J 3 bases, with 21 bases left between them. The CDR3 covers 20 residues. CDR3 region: CASSQERGLAILCYNSPLHF. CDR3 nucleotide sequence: TGCGCCAGCAGCCAAGAGCGGGGGTTAGCTATACTTTGCTATAATTCACCCCTCCACTTT.

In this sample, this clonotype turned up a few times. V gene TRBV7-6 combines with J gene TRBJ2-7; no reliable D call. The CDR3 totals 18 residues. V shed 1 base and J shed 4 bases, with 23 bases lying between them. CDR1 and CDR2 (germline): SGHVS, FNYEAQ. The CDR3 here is CASSLVAPTRLPFYEQYF. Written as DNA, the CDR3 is TGTGCCAGCAGCTTAGTGGCTCCCACCCGGTTACCTTTTTACGAGCAGTACTTC.

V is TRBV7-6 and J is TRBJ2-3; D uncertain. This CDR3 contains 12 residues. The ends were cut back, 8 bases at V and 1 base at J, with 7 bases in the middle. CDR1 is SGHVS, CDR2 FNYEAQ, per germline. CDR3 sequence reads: CASDKCTDTQYF. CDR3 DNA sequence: TGTGCCAGCGATAAATGCACAGATACGCAGTATTTT.

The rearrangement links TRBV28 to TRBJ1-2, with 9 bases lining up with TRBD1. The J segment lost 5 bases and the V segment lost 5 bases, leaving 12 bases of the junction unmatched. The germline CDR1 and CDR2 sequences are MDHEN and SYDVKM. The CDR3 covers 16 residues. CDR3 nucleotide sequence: TGTGCCAGCAGTCTCCGTGCAGGGACAGGGTTATATGGCTACACCTTC. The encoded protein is CASSLRAGTGLYGYTF.

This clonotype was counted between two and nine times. The CDR3 sequence is CAISETGTGGYEQYF. The DNA of the CDR3 is TGTGCCATCAGTGAGACCGGGACAGGGGGTTACGAGCAGTACTTC. The chain employs TRBV10-3 and TRBJ2-7; TRBD1 aligns across 11 bases. Losses at the gene ends were 2 bases for V and 4 bases for J; bases not matched to a gene: 4. Germline assignment: CDR1 ENHRY and CDR2 SYGVKD. The CDR3 is 15 residues long.

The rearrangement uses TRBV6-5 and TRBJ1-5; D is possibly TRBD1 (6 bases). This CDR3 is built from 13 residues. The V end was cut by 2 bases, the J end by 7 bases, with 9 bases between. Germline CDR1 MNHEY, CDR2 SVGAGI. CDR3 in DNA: TGTGCCAGCAGTTACCACAGGGACCAGCCCCAGCATTTT. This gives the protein CASSYHRDQPQHF.

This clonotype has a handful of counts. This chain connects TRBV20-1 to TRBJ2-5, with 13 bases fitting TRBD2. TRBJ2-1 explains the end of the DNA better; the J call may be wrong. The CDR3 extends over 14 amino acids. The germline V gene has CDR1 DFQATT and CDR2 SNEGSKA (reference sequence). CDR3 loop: CSAPGLAGLNEQFF. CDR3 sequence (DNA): TGCAGTGCCCCGGGACTAGCGGGACTGAATGAGCAGTTCTTC.

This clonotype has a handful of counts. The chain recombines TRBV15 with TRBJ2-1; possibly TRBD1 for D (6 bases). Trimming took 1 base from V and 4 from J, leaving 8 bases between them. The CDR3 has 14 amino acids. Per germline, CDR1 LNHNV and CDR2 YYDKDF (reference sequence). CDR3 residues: CATSRGGQYNEQFF. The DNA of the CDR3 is TGTGCCACCAGCAGAGGTGGACAGTACAATGAGCAGTTCTTC.

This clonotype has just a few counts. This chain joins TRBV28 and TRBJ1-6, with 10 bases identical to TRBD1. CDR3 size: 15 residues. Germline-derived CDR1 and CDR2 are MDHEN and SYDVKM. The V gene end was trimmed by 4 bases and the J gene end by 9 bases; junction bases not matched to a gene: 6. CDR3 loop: CASSSGTGEGSPLHF. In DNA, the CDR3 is TGTGCCAGCAGTTCCGGGACAGGGGAAGGTTCACCCCTCCACTTT.